Here is one T cell receptor (beta chain) with its context. The antigen is not known. Each donor was a healthy Caucasian individual from Russia, aged about 6 to 100. The entry originates in a study of blood T cells in healthy people across ages. Study-wide points: Compared with aged donors, long-lived donors showed fewer expanded clones, suggesting selection.

For the second PCR, which ran for about 7 to 11 cycles, a sample-barcoded 5' primer and a J-beta primer mix were used. TCRdb recomputed calls from the 5' RACE reads with MiXCR, one row per CDR3 protein. The table lists some 800,000 distinct CDR3 sequences, about 25% of them singletons. Germline values: CDR1 SGHTA, CDR2 FQGNSA. The CDR3 consists of 14 residues. Deletions cut 1 base from V and 0 bases from J, with 7 bases between. This same sample was also taken into another study, of T cells of mothers and their children. Per that paper: From each mother came over 9.5 million TCR beta CDR3 reads, and from each child came around 2.7 million.

The receptor comes from a boy between 10 and 17 years old in good health. The sample comprised blood. The gene calls are TRBV7-2 and TRBJ2-7; D may be TRBD1 (5 bases). The CDR3 DNA is TGTGCCAGCAGCTTAGTGACAGCCTCCTACGAGCAGTACTTC. Protein: CASSLVTASYEQYF.